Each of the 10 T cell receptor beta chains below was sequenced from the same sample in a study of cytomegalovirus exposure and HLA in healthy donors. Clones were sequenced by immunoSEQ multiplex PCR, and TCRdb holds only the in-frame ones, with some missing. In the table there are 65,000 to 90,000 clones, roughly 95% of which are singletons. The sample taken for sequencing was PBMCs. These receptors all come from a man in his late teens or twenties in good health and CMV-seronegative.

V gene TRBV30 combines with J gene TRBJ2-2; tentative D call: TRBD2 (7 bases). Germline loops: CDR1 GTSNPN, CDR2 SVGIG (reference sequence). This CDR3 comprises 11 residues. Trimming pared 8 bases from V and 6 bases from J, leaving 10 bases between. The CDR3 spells CAGGAAGELFF. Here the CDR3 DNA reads TGTGCCGGGGGGGCTGCCGGGGAGCTGTTTTTT.

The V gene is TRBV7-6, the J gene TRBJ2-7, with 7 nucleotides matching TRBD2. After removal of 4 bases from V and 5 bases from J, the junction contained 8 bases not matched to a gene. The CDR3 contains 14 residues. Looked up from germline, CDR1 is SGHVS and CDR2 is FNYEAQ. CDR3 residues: CASSSGLEQNEQYF. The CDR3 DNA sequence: TGTGCCAGCAGCTCAGGACTAGAGCAAAACGAGCAGTACTTC. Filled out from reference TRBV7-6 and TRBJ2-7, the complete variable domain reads GAGVSQSPRYKVTKRGQDVALRCDPISGHVSLYWYRQALGQGPEFLTYFNYEAQQDKSGLPNDRFSAERPEGSISTLTIQRTEQRDSAMYRCASSSGLEQNEQYFGPGTRLTVT.

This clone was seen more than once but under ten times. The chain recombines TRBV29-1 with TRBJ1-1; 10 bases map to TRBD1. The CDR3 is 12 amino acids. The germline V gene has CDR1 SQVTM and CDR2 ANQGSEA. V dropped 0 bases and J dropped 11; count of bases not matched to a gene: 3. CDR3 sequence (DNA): TGCAGCGTTGAAGAAGGGGGACAGGGGGCTTTCTTT. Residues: CSVEEGGQGAFF.

The CDR3 bases are TGCGCCAGCAGTTTTGAGGGAGCCGTGGATACGCAGTATTTT. Protein product: CASSFEGAVDTQYF. The chain links TRBV5-1 to TRBJ2-3, with D perhaps TRBD2 (5 bases). Trimming removed 5 bases from V and 6 bases from J, with 16 bases in between. The CDR3 contains 14 residues. CDR1 is SGHRS, CDR2 YFSETQ, per germline.

The chain's CDR3 is CASSLGQKLPNYGYTF. The CDR3 DNA sequence: TGTGCCAGCAGCTTAGGACAGAAACTACCTAACTATGGCTACACCTTC. The J gene is TRBJ1-2, the V gene TRBV7-9, with D perhaps TRBD1 (5 bases). The CDR3 spans 16 residues. Trimming took 1 base from V and 0 from J, leaving 12 bases between them. The germline V gene encodes CDR1 SEHNR and CDR2 FQNEAQ (reference sequence).

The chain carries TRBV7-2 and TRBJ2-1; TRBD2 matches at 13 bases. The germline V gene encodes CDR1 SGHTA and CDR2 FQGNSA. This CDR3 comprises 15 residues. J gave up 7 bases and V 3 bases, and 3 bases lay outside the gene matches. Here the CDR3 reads CASSFTSGGANEQFF. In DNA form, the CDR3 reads TGTGCCAGCAGCTTTACTAGCGGGGGGGCAAATGAGCAGTTCTTC.

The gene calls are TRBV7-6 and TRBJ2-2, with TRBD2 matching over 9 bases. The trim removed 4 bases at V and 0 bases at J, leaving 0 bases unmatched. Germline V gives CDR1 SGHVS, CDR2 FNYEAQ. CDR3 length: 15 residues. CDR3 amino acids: CASSSSGANTGELFF. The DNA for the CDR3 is TGTGCCAGCAGCTCTAGCGGGGCGAACACCGGGGAGCTGTTTTTT.

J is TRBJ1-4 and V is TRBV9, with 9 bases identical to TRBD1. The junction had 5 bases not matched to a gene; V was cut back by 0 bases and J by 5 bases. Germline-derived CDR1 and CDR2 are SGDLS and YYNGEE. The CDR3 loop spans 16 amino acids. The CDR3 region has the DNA TGTGCCAGCAGCGTAGAGAATGGACAGGGGAATGAAAAACTGTTTTTT. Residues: CASSVENGQGNEKLFF.

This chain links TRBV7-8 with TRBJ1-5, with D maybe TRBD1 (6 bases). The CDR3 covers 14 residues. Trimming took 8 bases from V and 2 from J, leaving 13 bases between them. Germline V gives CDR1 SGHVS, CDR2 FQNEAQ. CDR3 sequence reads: CASSPRQGNQPQHF. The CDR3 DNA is TGTGCCAGCTCCCCCCGACAGGGCAATCAGCCCCAGCATTTT.

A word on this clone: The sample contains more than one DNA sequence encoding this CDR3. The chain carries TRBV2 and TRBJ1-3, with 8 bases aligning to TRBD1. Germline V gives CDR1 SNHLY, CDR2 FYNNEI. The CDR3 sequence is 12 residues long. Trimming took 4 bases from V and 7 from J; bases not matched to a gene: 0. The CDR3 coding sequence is TGTGCCAGCAGTGGACAGGGGAACACCATATATTTT. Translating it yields CASSGQGNTIYF.